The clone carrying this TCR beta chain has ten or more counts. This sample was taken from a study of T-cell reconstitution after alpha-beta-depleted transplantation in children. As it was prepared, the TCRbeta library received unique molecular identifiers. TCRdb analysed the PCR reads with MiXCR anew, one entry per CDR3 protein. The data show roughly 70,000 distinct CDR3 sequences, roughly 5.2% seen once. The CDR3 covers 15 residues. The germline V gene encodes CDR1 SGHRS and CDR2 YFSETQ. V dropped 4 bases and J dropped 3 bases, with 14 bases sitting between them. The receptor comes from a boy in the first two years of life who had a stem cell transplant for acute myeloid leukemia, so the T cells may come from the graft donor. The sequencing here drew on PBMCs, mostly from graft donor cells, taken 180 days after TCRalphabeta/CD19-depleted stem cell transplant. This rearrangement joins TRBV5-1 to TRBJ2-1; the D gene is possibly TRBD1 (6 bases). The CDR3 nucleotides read TGCGCCAGCAGCCCGTCCGGGACATACTACAATGAGCAGTTCTTC. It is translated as CASSPSGTYYNEQFF.